This is a list of T cell receptor beta chains from one sample in a study of CD4 T cell repertoires in COVID-19. The protocol was immunoSEQ multiplex PCR, while the TCRdb copy is restricted to in-frame clones and leaves out a portion. Of 20,000 to 25,000 clones in the sample, about nine tenths are singletons; the top ten hold roughly 0.59%. The source material was central memory CD4+ T cells from blood, sampled before the COVID-19 pandemic. These receptors all stem from a human donor who had COVID-19. Each CDR3 is given with its conserved first and last residue. A D gene is named only where the DNA matches it firmly. A row's size may be missing; if present it is once, few, many or a size class.

v_call: TRBV28
j_call: TRBJ2-1
clone_size: -
d_call: -
cdr3_aa: CASSFPGEVGNEQFF
cdr3_nt: TGTGCCAGCAGTTTTCCGGGAGAAGTAGGCAATGAGCAGTTCTTC

v_call: TRBV19
j_call: TRBJ1-2
clone_size: -
d_call: -
cdr3_aa: CASSIAQGGGYTF
cdr3_nt: TGTGCCAGTAGTATAGCACAGGGTGGTGGCTACACCTTC

v_call: TRBV7-6
j_call: TRBJ1-1
clone_size: -
d_call: TRBD1
cdr3_aa: CASSLSTGAVAESSLAFF
cdr3_nt: TGTGCCAGCAGCTTGTCCACAGGGGCCGTGGCTGAAAGTTCTCTTGCTTTCTTT

v_call: TRBV6-5
j_call: TRBJ2-1
clone_size: -
d_call: TRBD2
cdr3_aa: CASGSGGPSGHEQFF
cdr3_nt: TGTGCCAGCGGGAGCGGGGGGCCATCTGGGCATGAGCAGTTCTTC

v_call: TRBV21-1
j_call: TRBJ1-4
clone_size: few
d_call: -
cdr3_aa: CASTTGTGKATNEKLFF
cdr3_nt: TGTGCCAGTACTACCGGGACAGGGAAGGCAACTAATGAAAAACTGTTTTTT

v_call: TRBV10-2
j_call: TRBJ2-6
clone_size: -
d_call: -
cdr3_aa: CASSEQGLSGANVLTF
cdr3_nt: TGCGCCAGCAGTGAGCAGGGTCTCTCTGGGGCCAACGTCCTGACTTTC

v_call: TRBV5-6
j_call: TRBJ1-6
clone_size: -
d_call: -
cdr3_aa: CASRNRDASSPLHF
cdr3_nt: TGTGCCAGCAGAAACAGGGATGCGAGTTCACCCCTCCACTTT

v_call: TRBV5-1
j_call: TRBJ1-6
clone_size: -
d_call: -
cdr3_aa: CASSLDSGIYNSPLHF
cdr3_nt: TGCGCCAGCAGCTTGGATTCAGGGATCTATAATTCACCCCTCCACTTT

v_call: TRBV27
j_call: TRBJ2-2
clone_size: -
d_call: TRBD2
cdr3_aa: CASSLVAGGIGELFF
cdr3_nt: TGTGCCAGCAGTTTAGTGGCGGGGGGTATCGGGGAGCTGTTTTTT

v_call: TRBV29-1
j_call: TRBJ2-1
clone_size: -
d_call: TRBD2
cdr3_aa: CSALTSGRPDEQFF
cdr3_nt: TGCAGCGCCCTAACTAGCGGGAGGCCGGATGAGCAGTTCTTC

v_call: TRBV6-5
j_call: TRBJ2-2
clone_size: -
d_call: -
cdr3_aa: CASSMGLVVPGELFF
cdr3_nt: TGTGCCAGCAGTATGGGGCTAGTGGTGCCCGGGGAGCTGTTTTTT